One and the same sample provided the 9 T cell receptor beta chains below, sequenced in a study of blood T cells in healthy people across ages (dated by TCRdb to between 2014 and 2017). Receptor libraries were prepared by 5' RACE. A second PCR of about 6 to 11 cycles was performed with a sample-barcoded 5' primer and a J-beta primer mix. Clones were called with MiXCR by TCRdb after fastp trimmed the public reads at Q25, and only in-frame beta chains were retained. Rows are unified per CDR3 protein, each entry keeping the most common DNA and genes. In this sample the table shows fewer than 2,000,000 distinct CDR3 sequences, about 39% of which occur a single time. Under 25% of the sample is in the top ten clones. The source material was blood. Receptors were obtained from a human donor in good health.

This clonotype was recorded a few times. The V gene is TRBV7-2, the J gene TRBJ1-4; 10 bases agree with TRBD1. The CDR3 has 14 amino acids. Losses at the gene ends were 3 bases for V and 5 bases for J; bases not matched to a gene: 0. CDR1 is SGHTA and CDR2 is FQGNSA in the germline V gene. CDR3: CASSLDRGNEKLFF. In DNA form, the CDR3 reads TGTGCCAGCAGCTTGGACAGGGGGAATGAAAAACTGTTTTTT.

The chain employs TRBV14 and TRBJ2-4, with 10 bases lining up with TRBD1. Trimming took 0 bases from V and 11 from J; bases not matched to a gene: 4. This CDR3 has 14 residues. Germline values: CDR1 SGHDN, CDR2 FVKESK. The CDR3 here is CASSQEGTGVFQYF. The CDR3 DNA reads TGTGCCAGCAGCCAAGAGGGGACAGGGGTTTTTCAGTACTTC.

The V call is TRBV6-5, the J call TRBJ1-6, with 9 bases that match TRBD1. The CDR3 runs to 18 residues. Germline trimming cut 4 bases from V and 11 bases from J; bases unmatched to any gene: 18. Germline CDR1 MNHEY, CDR2 SVGAGI. The CDR3 region is CASSSPPSTQGADPPLHF. CDR3 sequence (DNA): TGTGCCAGCAGTTCGCCTCCCTCTACACAGGGGGCTGATCCACCCCTCCACTTT.

This clonotype was counted many times. The genes are TRBV7-9 and TRBJ2-1; 11 bases line up with TRBD2. This CDR3 has 15 amino acids. CDR1 is SEHNR and CDR2 is FQNEAQ in the germline V gene (reference sequence). V lost 7 bases to trimming and J lost 3 bases; unmatched junction nucleotides: 5. CDR3 in amino acids: CASTDLAGGYNEQFF. The DNA for the CDR3 is TGTGCCAGCACAGACCTAGCGGGGGGCTACAATGAGCAGTTCTTC.

This clonotype was seen more than once but under ten times. The rearrangement joins TRBV5-1 to TRBJ2-7; D may be TRBD1 (6 bases). The V and J ends lost 2 bases and 2 bases respectively, with 11 bases between them. Germline V CDR1 and CDR2: SGHRS, YFSETQ. This CDR3 is built from 14 residues. CDR3 protein: CASSFRDNAYEQYF. In DNA form, the CDR3 reads TGCGCCAGCAGCTTTAGGGACAATGCCTACGAGCAGTACTTC.

This clonotype was recorded a few times. The chain is built from TRBV15 and TRBJ1-2; 10 positions agree with TRBD1. The CDR3 totals 16 residues. Germline loops: CDR1 LNHNV, CDR2 YYDKDF (reference sequence). The V segment lost 0 bases and the J segment 4 bases; nucleotides outside the gene matches: 5. CDR3 loop: CATSRDRWTGGYGYTF. The CDR3 DNA reads as TGTGCCACCAGCAGAGATCGATGGACAGGGGGCTATGGCTACACCTTC.

This clonotype came up a few times. The rearrangement links TRBV5-1 to TRBJ2-3; 10 bases map to TRBD2. This CDR3 contains 18 residues. Germline CDR1 SGHRS, CDR2 YFSETQ. Trimming cost V 0 bases and J 2 bases; bases outside gene matches: 9. The CDR3 DNA follows: TGCGCCAGCAGCTTGGATTCTAGCGGGGGCCAACTCACAGATACGCAGTATTTT. Its translation: CASSLDSSGGQLTDTQYF.

The genes are TRBV12-3 or TRBV12-4 and TRBJ2-1; D is unclear. This CDR3 comprises 14 residues. The V gene lost 5 bases and the J gene lost 6 bases, with 14 bases spanning the gap. In DNA, the CDR3 is TGTGCCAGCAGTATACTGCAGGTGACCAATGAGCAGTTCTTC. Its protein product is CASSILQVTNEQFF.

The V and J genes are TRBV15 and TRBJ2-7; tentatively, D is TRBD1 (5 bases). CDR3 size: 13 residues. Per germline, CDR1 LNHNV and CDR2 YYDKDF (reference sequence). The V end was cut by 0 bases, the J end by 4 bases, with 7 bases between. This CDR3 is CATSRETAYEQYF. The CDR3 DNA reads TGTGCCACCAGCAGAGAGACAGCGTACGAGCAGTACTTC. The entire variable domain, with the rest obtained from reference TRBV15 and TRBJ2-7, is as follows: DAMVIQNPRYQVTQFGKPVTLSCSQTLNHNVMYWYQQKSSQAPKLLFHYYDKDFNNEADTPDNFQSRRPNTSFCFLDIRSPGLGDTAMYLCATSRETAYEQYFGPGTRLTVT.